These 29 T cell receptor beta chains originate from one sample sequenced in a study of blood T cell repertoires in COVID-19. Profiling relied on immunoSEQ multiplex PCR, and the TCRdb table lists in-frame clones only, not all of them. The sample has 200,000 to 300,000 clones; approximately 83% are singletons. Sequencing input: PBMCs or T cells enriched from blood (not recorded which). The receptors shown here come from a woman in her thirties or forties with acute COVID-19.

V and J are TRBV2 and TRBJ1-5, with D possibly matching TRBD1 (5 bases). CDR1 is SNHLY, CDR2 FYNNEI, per germline. The CDR3 sequence is 15 residues long. Trimming left V 7 bases short and J 6 bases short, with 19 bases between. The CDR3 bases are TGTGCCAGCAAGTCCGGGACGGGAGGGATTCAGCCCCAGCATTTT. Its protein is CASKSGTGGIQPQHF.

This CDR3 is CASSKTQGGDGYTF. The CDR3 DNA is TGTGCCAGCAGCAAGACTCAGGGCGGGGATGGCTACACCTTC. This chain joins TRBV11-2 and TRBJ1-2; tentatively, D is TRBD1 (5 bases). Deletions cut 5 bases from V and 6 bases from J, with 16 bases between. CDR3 length: 14 amino acids. CDR1 and CDR2 (germline): SGHAT, FQNNGV.

The J gene is TRBJ1-1, the V gene TRBV7-6; no definite D call. From germline, CDR1 is SGHVS and CDR2 FNYEAQ. V gave up 8 bases and J gave up 1 base, with 14 bases separating them. The CDR3 covers 14 residues. CDR3 sequence (DNA): TGTGCCAGCCTTGCGAACCTTGGGAACACTGAAGCTTTCTTT. Its protein is CASLANLGNTEAFF.

J is TRBJ2-3 and V is TRBV19; D uncertain. The length of the CDR3 is 13 residues. Trimming removed 8 bases from V and 0 bases from J, with 9 bases in between. The germline V gene encodes CDR1 LNHDA and CDR2 SQIVND (reference sequence). The CDR3 DNA sequence: TGTGCCAGTGGGCGTAGGAGCACAGATACGCAGTATTTT. Translating it yields CASGRRSTDTQYF.

The chain employs TRBV4-2 and TRBJ1-4; possibly TRBD1 for D (6 bases). Trimming removed 1 base from V and 5 bases from J, with 11 bases in between. The germline V gene encodes CDR1 LGHNA and CDR2 YNFKEQ. The CDR3 runs 15 residues. The CDR3 protein is CASSQGGGRNEKLFF. The CDR3 DNA is TGTGCCAGCAGCCAAGGGGGGGGCCGGAATGAAAAACTGTTTTTT.

The genes are TRBV7-9 and TRBJ2-7; D unclear. V was cut by 8 bases and J by 0 bases, with 11 bases left in between. The germline gives CDR1 SEHNR, CDR2 FQNEAQ (reference sequence). This CDR3 region has 13 residues. For the CDR3, the DNA is TGTGCCAGCTATAGTCCGAGCTCCTACGAGCAGTACTTC. Protein sequence: CASYSPSSYEQYF. The full variable domain, completed using reference TRBV7-9 and TRBJ2-7, is DTGVSQNPRHKITKRGQNVTFRCDPISEHNRLYWYRQTLGQGPEFLTYFQNEAQLEKSRLLSDRFSAERPKGSFSTLEIQRTEQGDSAMYLCASYSPSSYEQYFGPGTRLTVT.

This clone was detected a few times. The CDR3 region is CASSEWGTGGNSPLHF. The CDR3 DNA sequence: TGTGCCAGCAGCGAGTGGGGGACAGGGGGAAATTCACCCCTCCACTTT. The J gene is TRBJ1-6, the V gene TRBV9; 11 bases are shared with TRBD1. The CDR3 consists of 16 residues. V lost 3 bases and J lost 7; bases outside the gene matches: 6. Germline V gene data show CDR1 as SGDLS and CDR2 as YYNGEE.

V gene TRBV3-1 (or the pseudogene TRBV3-2) combines with J gene TRBJ2-1; the D gene is possibly TRBD2 (6 bases). Germline CDR1 LGHDT, CDR2 YNNKEL (reference sequence). V was trimmed by 3 bases and J by 4 bases, leaving 13 bases between them. The CDR3 contains 15 residues. CDR3 coding DNA: TGTGCCAGCAGCCAGAACCGGGACTCTTACAATGAGCAGTTCTTC. This codes for CASSQNRDSYNEQFF.

V and J are TRBV9 and TRBJ1-3; 8 nucleotides align to TRBD1. This CDR3 is built from 16 residues. V shed 3 bases and J 0 bases; nucleotides not matched to a gene: 5. Germline CDR1 reads SGDLS; CDR2 reads YYNGEE. The CDR3 is CASSGQGPYSGNTIYF. The CDR3 region has the DNA TGTGCCAGCAGCGGACAGGGGCCTTACTCTGGAAACACCATATATTTT. The full variable domain, in which reference TRBV9 and TRBJ1-3 provide the parts outside the CDR3, is DSGVTQTPKHLITATGQRVTLRCSPRSGDLSVYWYQQSLDQGLQFLIQYYNGEERAKGNILERFSAQQFPDLHSELNLSSLELGDSALYFCASSGQGPYSGNTIYFGEGSWLTVV.

A word on this clone: Mismatch with germline at one junction end may stem from a read error. The V and J genes are TRBV6-2 or TRBV6-3 and TRBJ1-1; the D is unclear. From germline, CDR1 is MNHEY and CDR2 SVGEGT. The CDR3 contains 14 residues. The CDR3 reads CASSDSFPDTEAFF. CDR3 DNA: TGTGCCAGCAGTGACTCTTTTCCGGACACTGAAGCTTTCTTT.

The genes are TRBV27 and TRBJ2-1, with TRBD2 as a possible D gene (6 bases). V lost 4 bases to trimming and J lost 5 bases, with 12 bases between them. Germline loops: CDR1 MNHEY, CDR2 SMNVEV (reference sequence). The CDR3 is made up of 14 amino acids. The CDR3 sequence is CASSSRLVNNEQFF. As DNA, the CDR3 is TGTGCCAGCAGTTCACGACTAGTCAACAATGAGCAGTTCTTC.

A few counts support this clone. V usage is TRBV24-1 and J usage is TRBJ2-3; 9 bases align to TRBD1. From germline, CDR1 is KGHDR and CDR2 SFDVKD. This CDR3 comprises 16 residues. Trimming cost V 4 bases and J 6 bases; bases outside gene matches: 10. CDR3 sequence reads: CATSDIDRGETDTQYF. In nucleotides, the CDR3 is TGTGCCACCAGTGACATTGACAGGGGGGAGACGGATACGCAGTATTTT.

The rearrangement uses TRBV28 and TRBJ1-4; possibly TRBD1 for D (5 bases). V was shortened by 8 bases and J by 7 bases, with 14 bases between the two germline ends. The CDR3 totals 13 residues. Per germline, CDR1 MDHEN and CDR2 SYDVKM. The chain's CDR3 is CASLRGESEKLFF. In DNA, the CDR3 is TGTGCCAGCCTCCGGGGGGAAAGTGAAAAACTGTTTTTT. Complete variable domain (other parts from reference TRBV28 and TRBJ1-4): DVKVTQSSRYLVKRTGEKVFLECVQDMDHENMFWYRQDPGLGLRLIYFSYDVKMKEKGDIPEGYSVSREKKERFSLILESASTNQTSMYLCASLRGESEKLFFGSGTQLSVL.

This sequence joins TRBV3-1 (or the pseudogene TRBV3-2) and TRBJ2-5, with 8 nucleotides matching TRBD1. V gave up 8 bases and J gave up 3 bases; unmatched junction bases: 14. This CDR3 is built from 16 residues. Germline V gene sequence: CDR1 LGHDT, CDR2 YNNKEL (reference sequence). The CDR3 here is CASDPGTGGGKETQYF. Written as DNA, the CDR3 is TGTGCCAGCGATCCCGGGACAGGAGGGGGGAAAGAGACCCAGTACTTC.

The chain has TRBV5-1 and TRBJ2-6; a possible D gene is TRBD1 (5 bases). Trimming pared 4 bases from V and 0 bases from J, leaving 8 bases between. The CDR3 is 15 amino acids. CDR1 and CDR2 from the germline V gene are SGHRS and YFSETQ. The CDR3 protein is CASSVDNSGANVLTF. The CDR3, as DNA: TGCGCCAGCAGCGTGGACAACTCTGGGGCCAACGTCCTGACTTTC. Together with reference TRBV5-1 and TRBJ2-6, the CDR3 gives the full variable domain: KAGVTQTPRYLIKTRGQQVTLSCSPISGHRSVSWYQQTPGQGLQFLFEYFSETQRNKGNFPGRFSGRQFSNSRSEMNVSTLELGDSALYLCASSVDNSGANVLTFGAGSRLTVL.

CDR3 in amino acids: CASRGDVSYNEQFF. In nucleotides, the CDR3 is TGTGCCAGCAGGGGAGACGTATCCTACAATGAGCAGTTCTTC. This sequence joins TRBV5-5 and TRBJ2-1; D possibly corresponds to TRBD2 (5 bases). Germline V lookup: CDR1 SGHKS, CDR2 YYEKEE (reference sequence). V dropped 5 bases and J dropped 1 base, with 10 bases sitting between them. The CDR3 consists of 14 residues.

The rearrangement joins TRBV6-5 to TRBJ1-5, with a possible D match to TRBD1 (5 bases). Trimming pared 8 bases from V and 3 bases from J, leaving 11 bases between. Per the germline V gene, CDR1 is MNHEY and CDR2 is SVGAGI. This CDR3 spans 13 amino acids. The CDR3, as DNA: TGTGCCAGCCAGGACACACACAATCAGCCCCAGCATTTT. Residues: CASQDTHNQPQHF.

The V call is TRBV2, the J call TRBJ2-7, with 11 positions matching TRBD2. Germline V CDR1 and CDR2: SNHLY, FYNNEI. The CDR3 has 15 amino acids. V lost 5 bases to trimming and J lost 6 bases; unmatched junction nucleotides: 9. This CDR3 is CASSPLTSGTREQYF. The CDR3 DNA follows: TGTGCCAGCAGTCCCCTGACTAGCGGGACGCGCGAGCAGTACTTC.

This clone was picked up a small number of times. This chain uses TRBV29-1 with TRBJ2-1; TRBD2 aligns across 7 bases. Losses at the gene ends were 7 bases for V and 0 bases for J; bases not matched to a gene: 3. CDR1 is SQVTM and CDR2 is ANQGSEA in the germline V gene. The CDR3 runs to 13 residues. In nucleotides, the CDR3 is TGCAGCGCTAGCGGTAGCTCCTACAATGAGCAGTTCTTC. This encodes CSASGSSYNEQFF.

This chain connects TRBV7-9 to TRBJ1-5; 7 bases are shared with TRBD1. The germline CDR1 and CDR2 sequences are SEHNR and FQNEAQ (reference sequence). There are 15 residues in the CDR3. The ends lost 6 bases at V and 7 bases at J; junction bases unmatched: 12. In nucleotides, the CDR3 is TGTGCCAGCAGTCCCACAGGGGAGGTAGGACAGCCCCAGCATTTT. Translating it yields CASSPTGEVGQPQHF.

The gene calls are TRBV19 and TRBJ1-5, with 9 bases matching TRBD1. Germline CDR1 is LNHDA and CDR2 is SQIVND (reference sequence). V lost 7 bases and J lost 6; bases outside the gene matches: 4. The CDR3 covers 13 residues. The CDR3, as DNA: TGTGCCAGTAATAACAGGGGGCTTCAGCCCCAGCATTTT. Encoded protein: CASNNRGLQPQHF.

V gene TRBV5-1 combines with J gene TRBJ2-1; 9 positions agree with TRBD2. CDR1 is SGHRS and CDR2 is YFSETQ in the germline V gene. Losses at the gene ends were 4 bases for V and 5 bases for J; bases not matched to a gene: 13. The CDR3 loop spans 17 amino acids. CDR3 in amino acids: CASSTGNLGLADNEQFF. The CDR3 nucleotides are TGCGCCAGCAGCACTGGGAACCTGGGACTAGCAGACAATGAGCAGTTCTTC.

The V and J genes are TRBV5-1 and TRBJ1-3; no clear D. V was shortened by 4 bases and J by 7 bases, with 6 bases between the two germline ends. CDR3 length: 11 amino acids. Per the germline V gene, CDR1 is SGHRS and CDR2 is YFSETQ. The CDR3 spells CASSTGNTIYF. CDR3 DNA sequence: TGCGCCAGCAGCACGGGGAACACCATATATTTT.

The J gene is TRBJ2-2, the V gene TRBV6-2 or TRBV6-3; 14 nucleotides line up with TRBD2. CDR1 is MNHEY, CDR2 SVGEGT, per germline. J gave up 7 bases and V 1 base, and 11 bases lay outside the gene matches. The CDR3 loop spans 19 amino acids. DNA of the CDR3: TGTGCCAGCAGTTACTACGGGACTAGCGGGAGAGGGAACGGCGGGGAGCTGTTTTTT. Protein product: CASSYYGTSGRGNGGELFF.

The J gene is TRBJ2-1, the V gene TRBV5-4; TRBD2 matches 10 bases. V lost 4 bases, J lost 1 base, and 5 bases stayed unmatched. This CDR3 contains 16 residues. CDR1 and CDR2 (germline): SGHNT, YYREEE (reference sequence). The CDR3 loop is CASSRQLAGSYNEQFF. Written as DNA, the CDR3 is TGTGCCAGCAGCCGGCAACTAGCGGGGTCCTACAATGAGCAGTTCTTC.

This chain joins TRBV29-1 and TRBJ1-4; 7 bases map to TRBD1. After removal of 2 bases from V and 6 bases from J, the junction contained 6 bases not matched to a gene. The CDR3 is 14 amino acids. Germline V gene lookup returns CDR1 SQVTM and CDR2 ANQGSEA. CDR3 coding DNA: TGCAGCGTTGAATCGCAGGGGGAGGATGAAAAACTGTTTTTT. This encodes CSVESQGEDEKLFF. The full variable domain, completed using reference TRBV29-1 and TRBJ1-4, is SAVISQKPSRDICQRGTSLTIQCQVDSQVTMMFWYRQQPGQSLTLIATANQGSEATYESGFVIDKFPISRPNLTFSTLTVSNMSPEDSSIYLCSVESQGEDEKLFFGSGTQLSVL.

This sequence joins TRBV5-4 and TRBJ2-2; D ambiguous. The germline V gene encodes CDR1 SGHNT and CDR2 YYREEE (reference sequence). CDR3 length: 15 residues. V was trimmed by 1 base and J by 1 base, leaving 8 bases between them. CDR3 nucleotide sequence: TGTGCCAGCAGCTTGAACTTTCAGAACACCGGGGAGCTGTTTTTT. It translates to CASSLNFQNTGELFF.

J is TRBJ2-3 and V is TRBV5-5, with D perhaps TRBD2 (6 bases). Trimming cost V 0 bases and J 0 bases, with 11 bases left between them. Germline CDR1 SGHKS, CDR2 YYEKEE (reference sequence). This CDR3 region has 16 residues. CDR3 protein: CASSLGVAASTDTQYF. CDR3 coding DNA: TGTGCCAGCAGCTTGGGGGTAGCGGCTAGCACAGATACGCAGTATTTT.

This sequence joins TRBV11-3 and TRBJ2-1; 7 bases match TRBD1. The CDR3 runs to 15 residues. The J segment lost 7 bases and the V segment lost 3 bases, leaving 9 bases of the junction unmatched. The V gene's germline CDR1 is SGHNT and CDR2 YENEEA. The CDR3 loop is CASSLVGTDGNEQFF. CDR3 nucleotides: TGTGCCAGCAGCTTGGTCGGGACAGACGGTAATGAGCAGTTCTTC.